This T cell receptor (beta chain) comes out of a study of T cells in pancreatic ductal adenocarcinoma. Notes on the study in general: Unique clonotypes were 7.5 to 8.5-fold more numerous in blood than in tumor. Results skew toward the minority of patients with early-stage disease. Tumor and blood clonality did not differ significantly, about 0.12 versus 0.079. Comparisons of tumor and blood clonality may show falsely lower tumor diversity.

Only in-frame clones appear in the TCRdb table, and some are missing; sequencing was by immunoSEQ multiplex PCR. The sample yields about 17,000 clones, 88% seen once. This clone occurred a few times. The antigen is undetermined. Trimming removed 6 bases from V and 7 bases from J, with 16 bases in between. Per the germline V gene, CDR1 is KGHSH and CDR2 is LQKENI. This CDR3 region has 15 residues. Selected pancreatic ductal adenocarcinoma patients had undergone surgery without neoadjuvant therapy. The chain carries TRBV18 and TRBJ1-6, with D perhaps TRBD1 (6 bases). This sequence was found in a human donor with pancreatic ductal adenocarcinoma. The sequenced sample was PBMCs. The CDR3 bases are TGTGCCAGCTCGCAGGGGCAGGTCTGGAATTCACCCCTCCACTTT. Protein product: CASSQGQVWNSPLHF. Together with reference TRBV18 and TRBJ1-6, the CDR3 gives the full variable domain: NAGVMQNPRHLVRRRGQEARLRCSPMKGHSHVYWYRQLPEEGLKFMVYLQKENIIDESGMPKERFSAEFPKEGPSILRIQQVVRGDSAAYFCASSQGQVWNSPLHFGNGTRLTVT.